This T cell receptor beta chain came from a study of shared clonotypes between healthy human individuals. Across the study: Three plates each covered CD4 naive and memory; CD8 naive two, CD8 memory one.

CD45RO-negative, CCR7-selected cells formed the naive CD8 fraction, which excluded terminally differentiated effector memory CD45RA+ cells. In regard to this clone: The antigen is unknown.

Broader study findings: The donor pool, a small one, limited the genetic and exposure-history diversity represented.

The authors loaded roughly 180 ng DNA, 28,000 or so T cell genomes, into sorted-subset replicate PCRs. Profiling relied on immunoSEQ multiplex PCR, and the TCRdb table lists in-frame clones only, not all of them. The repertoire holds about 700,000 clones, around 92% seen once, with approximately 24% in the top ten. V gave up 2 bases and J gave up 7 bases; unmatched junction bases: 9. This CDR3 has 14 residues. Germline-derived CDR1 and CDR2 are SGHRS and YFSETQ. The source of this sequence is a man aged 25-45 years in good health. The rearrangement uses TRBV5-1 and TRBJ2-7; 7 bases map to TRBD1. The sample taken for sequencing was naive CD8+ T cells sorted from blood. Here the CDR3 reads CASSFTGVTGEQYF. The CDR3 coding sequence is TGCGCCAGCAGCTTCACAGGGGTTACGGGTGAGCAGTACTTC. Full variable domain (missing parts from reference TRBV5-1 and TRBJ2-7): KAGVTQTPRYLIKTRGQQVTLSCSPISGHRSVSWYQQTPGQGLQFLFEYFSETQRNKGNFPGRFSGRQFSNSRSEMNVSTLELGDSALYLCASSFTGVTGEQYFGPGTRLTVT.